Sequencing of this TCR beta chain was carried out in a study of blood T cell repertoires in COVID-19. The V end was cut by 7 bases, the J end by 7 bases, with 13 bases between. The CDR3 runs to 12 residues. The germline V gene has CDR1 LNHDA and CDR2 SQIVND (reference sequence). This clone appeared once. This table comes from immunoSEQ multiplex PCR, and its TCRdb copy is limited to in-frame clones, with some not included. The sample records roughly 200,000 clones, roughly nine tenths being singletons. This receptor was obtained from a woman in her twenties or thirties who had recovered from COVID-19. This rearrangement joins TRBV19 to TRBJ1-2; perhaps TRBD1 as D (6 bases). Sequences were obtained from PBMCs or T cells enriched from blood (not recorded which). The CDR3 reads CASKTGTFGYTF. The CDR3 nucleotides read TGTGCCAGTAAAACAGGGACCTTTGGCTACACCTTC.